The sequence of this T cell receptor (beta chain) was determined in a study of blood T cell repertoires in COVID-19. Study context: Italy, Spain and the United States were the sources of the convalescent and acute COVID-19 samples. The cDNA or gDNA used as material had been derived from T cells, B-cell-depleted T cells, or PBMCs.

Original data processing: Amplification of reference gene primers was used by the study to estimate nucleated cell counts. Sequenced by immunoSEQ multiplex PCR; TCRdb stores in-frame clones only, minus some. V, J and clone size are those of that table, while D and trimming were read from the DNA. This repertoire shows roughly 280,000 clones, around 86% found once; its top ten account for approximately 9%. This CDR3 is built from 11 residues. The V and J ends lost 6 bases and 11 bases, in that order; junction bases with no gene match: 6. The specimen was peripheral blood. The clonotype was recovered from a man aged 40-49 years with active or convalescent COVID-19. The chain links TRBV12-3 or TRBV12-4 to TRBJ1-1; TRBD1 aligns across 7 bases. In nucleotides, the CDR3 is TGTGCCAGCAGGAAGGGGGCGAAGGCTTTCTTT. This sequence encodes CASRKGAKAFF.